Below, 2 T cell receptor beta chains from the same sample are listed, as sequenced in a study of T cell changes during pregnancy in multiple sclerosis. Some clones are missing from TCRdb's copy, which holds only in-frame ones; the method was immunoSEQ multiplex PCR. Of tens of thousands of clones in the sample, roughly 90% are singletons; the top ten hold 0.56%. This material consisted of CD4+ T cells from peripheral blood mononuclear cells, taken before pregnancy. The receptors derive from a female donor with multiple sclerosis, enrolled in a pregnancy study.

The V and J genes are TRBV6-6 and TRBJ1-1; the D is unclear. Germline V gene sequence: CDR1 MNHNY, CDR2 SVGAGI (reference sequence). The CDR3 is 13 residues long. Trimming cost V 2 bases and J 1 base, with 5 bases left between them. CDR3: CASSYTPNTEAFF. CDR3 sequence (DNA): TGTGCCAGCAGTTACACACCGAACACTGAAGCTTTCTTT.

V is TRBV5-4 and J is TRBJ1-4; no reliable D call. There are 13 residues in the CDR3. The ends were cut back, 2 bases at V and 8 bases at J, with 10 bases in the middle. Germline V CDR1 and CDR2: SGHNT, YYREEE (reference sequence). CDR3 amino acids: CASSFGVGEKLFF. CDR3 in DNA: TGTGCCAGCAGCTTCGGGGTTGGGGAAAAACTGTTTTTT.